This T cell receptor (beta chain) emerged from a study of T cell repertoires in ileal Crohn's disease (dated by TCRdb to between 2018 and 2021). For the study in its entirety: The median duration of disease was approximately 8.3 years, and at the time of surgery about a third of patients were active smokers. Every patient underwent surgery because of a complication, which was stricturing disease in around 61% and penetrating disease in approximately 40%. Roughly half of the patients were given postoperative therapy, with 15 to 20 on anti-TNF agents and 11 on thiopurines. TCR repertoire analysis was performed in around 60 Crohn's disease patients drawn from a prospective multicentre cohort. Running in parallel with the study was a multicentre cohort set up to find predictors of early endoscopic recurrence following ileocolonic resection. Endoscopic postoperative recurrence was defined by a Rutgeerts score above i0. A total of 170 or so mucosal samples from around 60 patients were sequenced, with samples obtained at several locations on the surgical specimen and at postoperative endoscopy.

CDR1 is given as SGHTA and CDR2 as FQGNSA, both from the germline V gene. The CDR3, from cysteine to phenylalanine, totals 14 residues. Only CDR3 DNA is held: 42 bases, read in frame from base 1. V and J lose 5 bases and 6 bases, and a span of 17 bases separates them. General conclusions and limits of the study: Mucosal CD4 and CD8 T cells were sorted and sequenced only in a subgroup of patients, whose size was not stated. Higher high-frequency clone percentages at surgery were associated with endoscopic recurrence; all patients with clonality above 26.8% (18/57) had recurrence. A significantly higher proportion of clonal expansions was observed in active smokers at surgery than in non-smokers (approximately 28% vs 17%, p=0.02). Sorted CD8 T cells carried more high-frequency clones than CD4 T cells, suggesting mucosal expansions were mainly CD8.

For commercial TCRB immunosequencing, around 0.5 micrograms of biopsy DNA were submitted for each sample. A two-step, amplification bias-controlled multiplex PCR was used by Adaptive Biotechnology to amplify CDR3 regions from genomic DNA. Primers covering every V and J gene segment were used in the first PCR, while barcodes and Illumina adapters were added in the second PCR. An Illumina instrument was used to sequence the CDR3 libraries. Turning to the authors' computational methods: The analysis used both the pipelines supplied by the vendor and custom analysis of the raw data in R/Bioconductor with R version 3.3.0. Clonality, which ranges from 0 to 1, was calculated as the inverse of the normalised Shannon entropy across all productive clones. The repertoire share taken up by the top 100 clones defined high-frequency clones, and only clones that passed a 95% confidence test were kept. The Simpson index measured repertoire diversity, and the Morisita-Horn index measured overlap between samples. The source is immuneACCESS, and TCRdb retained only in-frame sequences with V and J called. Part of the clones is not carried over; for the studies checked, unresolved V genes explain less than half of this, and the remainder is unexplained. The D gene and trimming were derived from the DNA, and the V and J assignments and clone size from that table. A total of more than 12,000 clones appear in this sample, around 78% of them only once. Approximately 17% of the sample belongs to the ten largest clones.

To be eligible, patients had to be adults with ileal or ileocolonic Crohn's disease and an indication for ileocolonic resection. Whole ileal mucosal biopsies were kept frozen at -80 degrees C prior to DNA extraction. Genomic DNA was isolated from frozen whole biopsies using a TRizol-based method, and the DNA was quantified with a NanoDrop 2000 spectrophotometer. Details on this clone: Its antigen specificity is not known. Base quality data are lacking; no much larger clone is found one base away.

The sequence came from an adult with Crohn's disease. Material for sequencing was ileal tissue. The chain is made from TRBV7-2 and TRBJ2-7, and perhaps TRBD2 as D gene, on 6 matching bases. The CDR3 region reads CASSPWGGTLEQYF. The DNA reads as follows: TGTGCCAGCAGCCCCTGGGGAGGTACGCTCGAGCAGTACTTC.